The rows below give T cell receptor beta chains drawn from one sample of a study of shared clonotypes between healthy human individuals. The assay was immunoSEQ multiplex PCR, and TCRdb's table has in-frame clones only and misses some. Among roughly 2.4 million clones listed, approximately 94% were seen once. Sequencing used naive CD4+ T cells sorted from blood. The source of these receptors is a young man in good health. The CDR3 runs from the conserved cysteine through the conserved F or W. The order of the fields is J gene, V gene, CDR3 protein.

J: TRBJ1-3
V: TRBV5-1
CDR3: CASSLAGGRYGNTIYF

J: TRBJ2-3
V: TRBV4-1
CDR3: CASSQVGASASTDTQYF

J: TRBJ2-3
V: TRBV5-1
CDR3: CASSIGQSGGTQYF

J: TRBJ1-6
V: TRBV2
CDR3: CAIRGTGGLTNSPLHF

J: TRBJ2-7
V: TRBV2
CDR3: CASSDSGWFYEQYF

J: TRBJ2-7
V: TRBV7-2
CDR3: CASSLVRQGAPYEQYF

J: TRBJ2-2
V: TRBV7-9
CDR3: CASRQLTGGPGELFF

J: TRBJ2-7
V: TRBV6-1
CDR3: CASREGVRGEQYF

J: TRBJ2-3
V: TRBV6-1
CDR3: CASSESLGTGPTDTQYF

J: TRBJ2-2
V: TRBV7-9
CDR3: CASSVPGQGFTGELFF

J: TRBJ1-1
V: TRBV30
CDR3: CAWDKNTEAFF

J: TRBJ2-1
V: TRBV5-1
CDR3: CASYDRGIGNEQFF

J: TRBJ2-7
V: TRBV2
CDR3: CASSASGRISYEQYF

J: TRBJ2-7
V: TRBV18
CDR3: CASSPGGGSYEQYF

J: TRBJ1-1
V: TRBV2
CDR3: CASSPPGQGNTEAFF

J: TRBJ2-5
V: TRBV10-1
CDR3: CASSESRAGLETQYF

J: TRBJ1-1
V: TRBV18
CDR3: CASSPTILGTEAFF

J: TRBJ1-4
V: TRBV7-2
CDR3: CASRPTGGREKLFF

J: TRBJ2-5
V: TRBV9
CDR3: CASSVGGRPQETQYF

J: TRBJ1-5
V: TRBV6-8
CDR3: CASTELGRSYSNQPQHF

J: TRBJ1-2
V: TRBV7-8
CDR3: CASSLVTYGYTF

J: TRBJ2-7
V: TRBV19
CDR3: CASKRTSGYYEQYF

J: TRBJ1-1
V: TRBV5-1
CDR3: CASSPGTGGGNTEAFF

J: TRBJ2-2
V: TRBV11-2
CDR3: CASSLERGIGELFF

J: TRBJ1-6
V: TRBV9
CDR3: CASSPRPGQGSYNSPLHF

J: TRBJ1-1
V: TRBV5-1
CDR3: CASSLDLGAEAFF

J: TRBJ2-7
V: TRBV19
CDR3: CASATGPVSYEQYF

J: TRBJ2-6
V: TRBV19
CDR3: CASSVGTGVGANVLTF

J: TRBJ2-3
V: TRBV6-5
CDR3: CASSLSSSTDTQYF

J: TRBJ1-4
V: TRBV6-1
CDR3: CASGGGTNEKLFF

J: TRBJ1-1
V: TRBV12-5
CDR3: CASGLATTPGQEAFF

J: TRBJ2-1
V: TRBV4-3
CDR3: CASSQEIGTPSYNEQFF

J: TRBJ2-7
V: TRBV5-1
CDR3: CASSQGQGPYEQYF

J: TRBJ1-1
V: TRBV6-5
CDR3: CASSRLNTEAFF

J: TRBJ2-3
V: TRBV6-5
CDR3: CASHGGPPADTQYF

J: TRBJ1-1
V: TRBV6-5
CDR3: CASCRNIVGGSEAFF

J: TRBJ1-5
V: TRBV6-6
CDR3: CASRLQGDQPQHF

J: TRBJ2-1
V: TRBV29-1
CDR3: CSVESPRIRYNEQFF

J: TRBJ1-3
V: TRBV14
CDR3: CASSLRQSSGNTIYF

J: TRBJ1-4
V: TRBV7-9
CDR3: CASSLGGSTNEKLFF

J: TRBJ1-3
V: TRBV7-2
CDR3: CASSYPSGNTIYF

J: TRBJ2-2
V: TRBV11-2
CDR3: CASSSTGAKNTGELFF